The next 8 T cell receptor beta chains were all read from a single sample in a study of chemoradiotherapy in HPV16-positive cancers. Method: immunoSEQ multiplex PCR; TCRdb's copy keeps in-frame clones and lacks some. The table shows 9,500 to 15,000 clones, with roughly 90% occurring only once. This specimen was taken from a patient who underwent chemoradiotherapy. These receptors originate from a human donor with HPV-associated anogenital cancer.

The gene calls are TRBV7-9 and TRBJ1-2, with TRBD1 matching over 7 bases. This CDR3 is built from 16 residues. After removal of 0 bases from V and 4 bases from J, the junction contained 8 bases not matched to a gene. CDR1 SEHNR and CDR2 FQNEAQ come from the germline V gene (reference sequence). The CDR3 is CASSLAMEGAAYGYTF. CDR3 DNA sequence: TGTGCCAGCAGCTTAGCAATGGAGGGGGCGGCCTATGGCTACACCTTC.

This sequence joins TRBV6-1 and TRBJ1-2, with D maybe TRBD1 (5 bases). Trimming left V 1 base short and J 6 bases short, with 15 bases between. There are 15 residues in the CDR3. The germline V gene encodes CDR1 MNHNS and CDR2 SASEGT. CDR3 region: CASSEGSRGINGYTF. The CDR3 region has the DNA TGTGCCAGCAGTGAAGGGTCAAGGGGCATAAATGGCTACACCTTC.

The J gene is TRBJ1-1, the V gene TRBV5-4; D remains ambiguous. V lost 2 bases and J lost 2, with 4 bases in between. This CDR3 has 12 amino acids. Germline loops: CDR1 SGHNT, CDR2 YYREEE (reference sequence). CDR3 coding DNA: TGTGCCAGCAGCTTAGTAAACACTGAAGCTTTCTTT. Its translation is CASSLVNTEAFF.

The V call is TRBV19, the J call TRBJ2-7, with 10 nucleotides matching TRBD2. This CDR3 has 19 amino acids. From germline, CDR1 is LNHDA and CDR2 SQIVND (reference sequence). Trimming removed 7 bases from V and 3 bases from J; junction bases left unmatched: 21. The CDR3 DNA reads TGTGCCAGTAAACACCCGGGACTAGCGAACCACCTGGGGGTCTACGAGCAGTACTTC. Its protein product is CASKHPGLANHLGVYEQYF.

The gene calls are TRBV25-1 and TRBJ1-2, with D possibly being TRBD1 (5 bases). The CDR3 length is 14 residues. Germline CDR1 is MGHDK and CDR2 is SYGVNS. V lost 8 bases and J 7 bases, leaving 20 bases between the germline ends. CDR3 in DNA: TGTGCCAGCGAACCGGGGGAGAGGTTTCGTGGCTACACCTTC. Amino acids: CASEPGERFRGYTF.

The V and J genes are TRBV5-1 and TRBJ1-5; D is possibly TRBD1 (5 bases). The CDR3 length is 16 residues. V was cut by 0 bases and J by 1 base, with 11 bases left in between. The germline V gene encodes CDR1 SGHRS and CDR2 YFSETQ. The CDR3 bases are TGCGCCAGCAGCTTGGGCGGGGGGGGGAGCAATCAGCCCCAGCATTTT. This codes for CASSLGGGGSNQPQHF.

This sequence joins TRBV27 and TRBJ2-1; no clear D gene. The germline gives CDR1 MNHEY, CDR2 SMNVEV (reference sequence). The CDR3 consists of 12 residues. V shed 5 bases and J shed 7 bases, with 9 bases lying between them. In DNA, the CDR3 is TGTGCCAGCAGTGCGGCTGGGAATGAGCAGTTCTTC. As protein: CASSAAGNEQFF.

The J gene is TRBJ1-5, the V gene TRBV6-6, with 9 bases identical to TRBD1. Germline assignment: CDR1 MNHNY and CDR2 SVGAGI (reference sequence). The CDR3 sequence is 15 residues long. Unmatched junction bases numbered 9, after V lost 6 bases and J lost 6 bases. The CDR3 DNA is TGTGCCAGCAGACCGGACAGGGGAGCGGGTCAGCCCCAGCATTTT. Translating it yields CASRPDRGAGQPQHF.